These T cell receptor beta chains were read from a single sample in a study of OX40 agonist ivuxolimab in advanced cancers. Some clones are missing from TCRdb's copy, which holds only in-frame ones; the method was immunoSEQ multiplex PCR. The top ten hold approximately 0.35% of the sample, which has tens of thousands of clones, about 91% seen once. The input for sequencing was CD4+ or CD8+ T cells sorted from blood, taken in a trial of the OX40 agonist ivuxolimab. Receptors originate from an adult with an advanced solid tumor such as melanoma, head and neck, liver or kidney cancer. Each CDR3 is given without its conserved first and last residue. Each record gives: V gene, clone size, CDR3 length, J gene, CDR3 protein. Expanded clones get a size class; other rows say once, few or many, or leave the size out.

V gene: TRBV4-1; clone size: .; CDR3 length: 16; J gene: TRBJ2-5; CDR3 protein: ASSQEVNLAGEEETQY
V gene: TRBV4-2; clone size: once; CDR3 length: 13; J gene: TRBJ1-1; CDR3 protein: ASSQSAGLNTEAF
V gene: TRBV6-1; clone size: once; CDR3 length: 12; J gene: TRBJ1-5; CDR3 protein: ASSETGGNQPQH
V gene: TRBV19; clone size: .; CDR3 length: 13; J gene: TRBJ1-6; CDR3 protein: ASSPSQSGDSPLH
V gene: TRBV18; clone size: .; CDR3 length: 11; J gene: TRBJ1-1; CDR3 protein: ASSPGGNTEAF
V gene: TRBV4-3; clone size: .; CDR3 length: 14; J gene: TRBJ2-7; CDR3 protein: ASSQATSGRVGEQY
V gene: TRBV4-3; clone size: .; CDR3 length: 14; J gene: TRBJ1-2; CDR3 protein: ASSHTAAGANYGYT
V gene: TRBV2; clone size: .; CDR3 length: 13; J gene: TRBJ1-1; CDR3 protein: ASSEQGDPNTEAF
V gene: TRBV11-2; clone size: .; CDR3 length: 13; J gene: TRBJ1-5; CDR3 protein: ASSLGGGHRQPQH
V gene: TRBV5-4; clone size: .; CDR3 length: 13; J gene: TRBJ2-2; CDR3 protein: ASKSGLAGDGELF
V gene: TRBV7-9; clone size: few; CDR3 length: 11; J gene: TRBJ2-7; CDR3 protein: ASSRLASYEQY
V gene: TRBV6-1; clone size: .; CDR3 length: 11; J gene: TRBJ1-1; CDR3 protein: ASRGQKDTEAF
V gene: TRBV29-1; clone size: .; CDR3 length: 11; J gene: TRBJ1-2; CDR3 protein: SGGTADNYGYT
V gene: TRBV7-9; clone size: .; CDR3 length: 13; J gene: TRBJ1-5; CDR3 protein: ASSAGGGSNQPQH
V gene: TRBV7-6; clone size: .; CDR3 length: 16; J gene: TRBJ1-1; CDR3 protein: ASSLEIWTVLRSTEAF
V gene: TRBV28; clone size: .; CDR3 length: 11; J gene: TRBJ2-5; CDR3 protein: ASSESGRETQY
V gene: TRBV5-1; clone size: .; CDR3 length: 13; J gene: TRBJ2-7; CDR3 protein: ASSLVRTPSYEQY
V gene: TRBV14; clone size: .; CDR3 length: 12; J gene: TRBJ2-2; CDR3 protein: ASNQPGVTGELF
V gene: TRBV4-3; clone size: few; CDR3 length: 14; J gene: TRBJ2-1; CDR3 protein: ASSQRYRGTYNEQF
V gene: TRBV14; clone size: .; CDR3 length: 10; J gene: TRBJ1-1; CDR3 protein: ASSQSNTEAF
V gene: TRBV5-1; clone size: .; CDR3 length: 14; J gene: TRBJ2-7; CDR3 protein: ASSPAGGEVSYEQY
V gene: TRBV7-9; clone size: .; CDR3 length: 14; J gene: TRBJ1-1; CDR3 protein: ASSPTGFGMNTEAF
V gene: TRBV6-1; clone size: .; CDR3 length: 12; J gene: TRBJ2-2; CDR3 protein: ASSEGRNTGELF
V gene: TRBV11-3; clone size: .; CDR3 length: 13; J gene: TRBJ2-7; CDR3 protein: ASSSGAGGDYEQY
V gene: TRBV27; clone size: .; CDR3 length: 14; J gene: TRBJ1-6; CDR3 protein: ASSLSGTGYNSPLH
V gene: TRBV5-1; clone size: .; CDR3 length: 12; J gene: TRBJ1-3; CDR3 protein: ASSNGQAGNTIY